This TCR beta chain was found in a study of blood T cells in healthy people across ages. Study results and caveats: Higher naive T cell percentage went strongly together with higher TCR beta diversity.

This CDR3 has 14 amino acids. V shed 0 bases and J 8 bases; nucleotides not matched to a gene: 8. From germline, CDR1 is SQVTM and CDR2 ANQGSEA. With a J-beta primer mix and a sample-barcoded 5' primer, a second PCR ran about 7 to 11 cycles. TCRdb itself ran the 5' RACE reads through MiXCR, one entry per CDR3 protein. In the table there are about 570,000 distinct CDR3 sequences, about 25% of which are singletons. A note on this clonotype: The antigen is unknown.

The sample was also reused in another study, on T cells of mothers and their children. That source reports: Each mother yielded more than 9.5 million TCR beta CDR3 reads. Each child yielded approximately 3 million reads.

Input material: blood. The source is a boy between 2 and 15 years old in good health. The chain uses TRBV29-1 and TRBJ1-2, with 8 bases aligning to TRBD1. The CDR3 region is CSVEDGPGGGGYTF. CDR3 coding DNA: TGCAGCGTTGAAGATGGTCCAGGGGGCGGCGGCTACACCTTC.